The present T cell receptor (beta chain) was sequenced within a study of blood T cell repertoires in COVID-19. Study summary: The study drew acute and convalescent COVID-19 samples from the United States, Italy and Spain. PBMCs, B-cell-depleted T cells, or T cells were the source of the cDNA or gDNA that made up the material.

Seattle cases were enrolled at active infection and followed longitudinally. The assay was immunoSEQ multiplex PCR, and TCRdb's table has in-frame clones only and misses some. Of around 310,000 clones in the sample, about 90% are singletons; the top ten hold 1%. Per the germline V gene, CDR1 is MNHNY and CDR2 is SVGAGI (reference sequence). Trimming took 0 bases from V and 6 from J; bases not matched to a gene: 7. CDR3 length equals 15 residues. Sequences were obtained from peripheral blood. The TCR originated in a woman aged 40 to 55 with COVID-19, enrolled during active disease. This chain uses TRBV6-6 with TRBJ1-2; 7 nucleotides align to TRBD1. DNA of the CDR3: TGTGCCAGCAGTTACTCAGGTGGACAGGTGAATGGCTACACCTTC. This translates into CASSYSGGQVNGYTF.